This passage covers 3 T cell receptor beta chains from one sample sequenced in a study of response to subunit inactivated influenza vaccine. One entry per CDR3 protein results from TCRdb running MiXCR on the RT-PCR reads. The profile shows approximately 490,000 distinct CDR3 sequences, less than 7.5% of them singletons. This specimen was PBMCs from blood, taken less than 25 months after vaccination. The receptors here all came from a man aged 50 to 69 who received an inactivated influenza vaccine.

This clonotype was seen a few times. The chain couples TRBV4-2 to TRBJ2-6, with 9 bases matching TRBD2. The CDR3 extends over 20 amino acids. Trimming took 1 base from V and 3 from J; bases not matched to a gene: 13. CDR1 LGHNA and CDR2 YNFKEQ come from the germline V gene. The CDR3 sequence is CASSQAATAGGLYGANVLTF. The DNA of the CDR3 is TGTGCCAGCAGCCAAGCAGCAACAGCGGGAGGTCTGTATGGGGCCAACGTCCTGACTTTC.

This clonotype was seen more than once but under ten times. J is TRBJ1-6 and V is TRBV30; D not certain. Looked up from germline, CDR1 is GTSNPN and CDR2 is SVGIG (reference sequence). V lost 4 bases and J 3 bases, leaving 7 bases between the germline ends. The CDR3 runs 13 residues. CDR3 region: CAWISFYNSPLHF. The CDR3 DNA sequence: TGTGCCTGGATTAGCTTCTATAATTCACCCCTCCACTTT. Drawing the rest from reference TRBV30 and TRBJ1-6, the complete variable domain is SQTIHQWPATLVQPVGSPLSLECTVEGTSNPNLYWYRQAAGRGLQLLFYSVGIGQISSEVPQNLSASRPQDRQFILSSKKLLLSDSGFYLCAWISFYNSPLHFGNGTRLTVT.

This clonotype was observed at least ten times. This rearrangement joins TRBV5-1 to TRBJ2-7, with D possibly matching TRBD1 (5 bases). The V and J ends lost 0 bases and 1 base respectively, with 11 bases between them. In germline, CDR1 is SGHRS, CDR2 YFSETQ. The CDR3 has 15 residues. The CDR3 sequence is CASSLDWTTSYEQYF. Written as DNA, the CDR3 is TGCGCCAGCAGCTTGGACTGGACAACTTCCTACGAGCAGTACTTC.